The entry below gives a single TCR beta chain sequence along with its context. Authors' methods: Reference gene primer amplification gave nucleated cell count estimates. Libraries were prepared by immunoSEQ multiplex PCR; TCRdb keeps only in-frame clonotypes and omits some of them. That table supplies the V and J calls and clone size; D and trimming were determined from the DNA. Found here are roughly 240,000 clones, 75% to 85% of them singletons; the top ten hold 9.1%. The CDR3 is 16 residues long. Trimming removed 4 bases from V and 3 bases from J, with 13 bases in between. Germline CDR1 reads LNHDA; CDR2 reads SQIVND (reference sequence). The data derive from a study of blood T cell repertoires in COVID-19. As for the study in general: Sites across the United States, Italy and Spain contributed samples from acute and convalescent COVID-19.

The study drew participants aged about 18 to 89 years from some 25 US areas. V gene TRBV19 combines with J gene TRBJ1-6; TRBD1 might be the D (5 bases). Sequenced sample: PBMCs or T cells enriched from blood (not recorded which). The receptor was derived from a woman aged 50 to 60 with acute COVID-19. As DNA, the CDR3 is TGTGCCAGTAGTACCGGGACTTCTAACTATAATTCACCCCTCCACTTT. This gives the protein CASSTGTSNYNSPLHF.